One TCR beta chain is described in this entry. Its antigen is still unknown. Produced via immunoSEQ multiplex PCR; TCRdb's table is partial and in-frame only. This table has tens of thousands of clones, about 89% appearing once. The entry originates in a study of Tregs in tolerant kidney transplant recipients. The V gene end was trimmed by 4 bases and the J gene end by 7 bases; junction bases not matched to a gene: 3. CDR3 length: 12 residues. CDR1 is MNHNY, CDR2 SVGAGI, per germline (reference sequence). Study observations and caveats: The small number of patients limits these findings pending further validation.

The gene calls are TRBV6-6 and TRBJ1-1; 7 bases match TRBD1. This TCR was recovered from a human donor who received a combined kidney and bone marrow transplant. Specimen: CD4+ T cells from blood, collected before the transplant. The CDR3 reads CASSFRDSEAFF. The CDR3 DNA is TGTGCCAGCAGTTTCCGGGACAGTGAAGCTTTCTTT.